This TCR beta chain was observed in a study of cytomegalovirus exposure and HLA in healthy donors. Study-wide background: The 120 validation repertoires were produced on the same platform as the roughly 670 repertoires of the first cohort. This was reported in a later analysis. Study-wide points: Researchers catalogued some 160 TCR beta chains as cytomegalovirus-associated. In vitro assays verified that a few CMV-associated chains recognized CMV antigens specifically.

These donors were members of the approximately 120-subject validation cohort, a group separate from the approximately 700-subject first cohort. TCRdb keeps only in-frame clones here, not all; method: immunoSEQ multiplex PCR. The data contain roughly 150,000 clones, 70% to 85% of them seen just once; the ten biggest clones take up 25% to 30%. About this clone itself: Antigen: not known.

Trimming pared 2 bases from V and 2 bases from J, leaving 20 bases between. This CDR3 region has 18 residues. Germline lookup yields CDR1 SGHTA and CDR2 FQGTGA. This sequence originates from a man younger than 45 in good health and CMV-seropositive. The material sequenced was PBMCs. The chain combines TRBV7-3 with TRBJ2-3; no clear D. CDR3 sequence reads: CASSLLSRSSLVTDTQYF. The CDR3 bases are TGTGCCAGCAGCTTATTATCTCGTTCTAGTTTAGTCACAGATACGCAGTATTTT.